This T cell receptor (beta chain) was profiled in a study of T cells in Graves' hyperthyroidism and ophthalmopathy. Each person with ophthalmopathy scored at least 3 on the Clinical Activity Score, reached NOSPECS grade 4 or higher, and had been ill under 3 months. TCR beta CDR3 regions were amplified from RNA. First-round RT-PCR targeting the TCR CDR3 was performed with the HTBI primer set. TCRdb reprocessed the multiplex PCR reads with MiXCR, giving one entry per CDR3 protein. In the table there are about 600,000 distinct CDR3 sequences, 14% of which are singletons. The sequence was obtained from a woman in her forties or fifties with Graves' ophthalmopathy. The specimen sequenced was blood.

The CDR3 region is CASSSTYGTSGRMDEQFF. The CDR3 nucleotides read TGTGCCAGCAGCTCAACGTACGGGACTAGCGGGAGGATGGATGAGCAGTTCTTC. This chain joins TRBV7-9 and TRBJ2-1; TRBD2 matches at 15 bases. This CDR3 contains 18 residues. V lost 4 bases, J lost 8 bases, and 12 bases stayed unmatched. Germline loops: CDR1 SEHNR, CDR2 FQNEAQ (reference sequence).